This TCR beta chain derives from a study of blood T cell repertoires in COVID-19. For the study at large: Collection of acute and convalescent COVID-19 samples took place in the United States, Italy and Spain.

CDR3 length: 11 residues. The germline V gene has CDR1 DFQATT and CDR2 SNEGSKA (reference sequence). The ends were cut back, 4 bases at V and 0 bases at J, with 4 bases in the middle. This clone was detected a few times. TCRdb keeps only in-frame clones here, not all; method: immunoSEQ multiplex PCR. Among about 180,000 clones, about 81% were seen once, and the ten largest hold 10% to 15%. Seattle researchers signed up patients amid active infection and tracked them longitudinally. The receptor was isolated from a woman aged 80 or over with COVID-19, enrolled during active disease. The chain carries TRBV20-1 and TRBJ2-7; D not certain. Sequenced: peripheral blood. The CDR3 loop is CSATISYEQYF. DNA of the CDR3: TGCAGTGCTACTATCTCCTACGAGCAGTACTTC.